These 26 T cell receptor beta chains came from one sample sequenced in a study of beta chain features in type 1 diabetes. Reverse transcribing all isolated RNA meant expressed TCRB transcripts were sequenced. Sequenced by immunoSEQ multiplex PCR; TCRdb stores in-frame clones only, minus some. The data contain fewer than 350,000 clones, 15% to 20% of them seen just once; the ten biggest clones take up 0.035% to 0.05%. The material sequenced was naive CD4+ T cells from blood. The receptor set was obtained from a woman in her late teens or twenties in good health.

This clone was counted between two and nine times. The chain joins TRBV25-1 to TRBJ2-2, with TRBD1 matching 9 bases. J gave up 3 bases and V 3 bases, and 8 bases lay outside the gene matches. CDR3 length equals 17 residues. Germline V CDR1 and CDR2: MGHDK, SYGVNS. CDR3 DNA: TGTGCCAGCAGTGAGAGTCCGGGACAGGGCGACACCGGGGAGCTGTTTTTT. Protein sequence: CASSESPGQGDTGELFF.

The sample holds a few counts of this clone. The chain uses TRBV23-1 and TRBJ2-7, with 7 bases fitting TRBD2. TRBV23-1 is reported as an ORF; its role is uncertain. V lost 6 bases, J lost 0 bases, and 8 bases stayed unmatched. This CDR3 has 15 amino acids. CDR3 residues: CASRWDYRSSYEQYF. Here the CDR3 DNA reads TGCGCCAGCAGATGGGACTACAGGAGCTCCTACGAGCAGTACTTC.

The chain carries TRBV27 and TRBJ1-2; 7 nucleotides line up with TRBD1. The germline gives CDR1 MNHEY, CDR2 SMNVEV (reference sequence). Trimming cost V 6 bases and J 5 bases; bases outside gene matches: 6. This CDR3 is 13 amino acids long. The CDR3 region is CASREGTAYGYTF. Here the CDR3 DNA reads TGTGCCAGCAGAGAGGGGACAGCTTATGGCTACACCTTC.

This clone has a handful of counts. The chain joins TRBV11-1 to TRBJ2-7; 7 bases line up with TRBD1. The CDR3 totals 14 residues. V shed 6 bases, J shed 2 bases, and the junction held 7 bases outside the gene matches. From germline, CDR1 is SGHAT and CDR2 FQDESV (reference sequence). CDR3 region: CASRRGQETYEQYF. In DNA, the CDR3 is TGTGCCAGCAGGCGAGGACAGGAGACCTACGAGCAGTACTTC.

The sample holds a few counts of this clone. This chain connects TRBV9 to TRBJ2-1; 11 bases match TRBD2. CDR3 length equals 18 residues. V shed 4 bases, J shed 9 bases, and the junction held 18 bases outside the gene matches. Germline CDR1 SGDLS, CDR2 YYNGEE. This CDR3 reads CASSLGLAGPPLVSEQFF. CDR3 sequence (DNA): TGTGCCAGCAGCCTAGGACTAGCGGGTCCCCCTCTCGTGAGTGAGCAGTTCTTC.

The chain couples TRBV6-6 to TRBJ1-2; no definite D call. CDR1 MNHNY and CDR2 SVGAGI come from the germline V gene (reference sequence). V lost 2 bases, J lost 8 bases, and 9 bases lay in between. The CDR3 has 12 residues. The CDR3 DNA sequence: TGTGCCAGCAGTTACGTTCAGGAAGGCTACACCTTC. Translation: CASSYVQEGYTF.

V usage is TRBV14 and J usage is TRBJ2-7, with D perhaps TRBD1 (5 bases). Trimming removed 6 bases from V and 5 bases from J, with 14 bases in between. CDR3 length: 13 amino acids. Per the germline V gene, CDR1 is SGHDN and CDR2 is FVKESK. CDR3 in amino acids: CASRRQGEDEQYF. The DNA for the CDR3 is TGTGCCAGCAGACGTCAGGGCGAGGACGAGCAGTACTTC.

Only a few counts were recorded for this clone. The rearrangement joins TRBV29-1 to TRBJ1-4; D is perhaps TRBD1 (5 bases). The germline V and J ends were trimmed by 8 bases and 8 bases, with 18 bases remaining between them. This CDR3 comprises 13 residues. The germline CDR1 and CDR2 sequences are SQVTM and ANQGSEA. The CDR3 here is CSPKGQMWEKLFF. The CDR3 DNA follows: TGCAGCCCCAAGGGGCAAATGTGGGAAAAACTGTTTTTT.

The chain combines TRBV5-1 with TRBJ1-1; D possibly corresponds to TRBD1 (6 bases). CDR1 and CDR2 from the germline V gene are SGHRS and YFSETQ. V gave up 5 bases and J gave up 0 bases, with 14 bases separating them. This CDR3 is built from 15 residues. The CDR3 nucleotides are TGCGCCAGCAGGGGCGGACAGATCATGAACACTGAAGCTTTCTTT. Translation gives CASRGGQIMNTEAFF.

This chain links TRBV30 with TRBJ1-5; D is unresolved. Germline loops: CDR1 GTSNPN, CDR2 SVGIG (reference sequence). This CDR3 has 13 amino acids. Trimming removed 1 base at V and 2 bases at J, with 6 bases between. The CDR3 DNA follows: TGTGCCTGGAGTGCCCGTGGCAATCAGCCCCAGCATTTT. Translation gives CAWSARGNQPQHF.

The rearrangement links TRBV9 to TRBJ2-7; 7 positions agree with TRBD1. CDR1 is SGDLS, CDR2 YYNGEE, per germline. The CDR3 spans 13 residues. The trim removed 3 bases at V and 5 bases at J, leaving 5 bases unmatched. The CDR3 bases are TGTGCCAGCAGCGCCGGGACAGCCCACGAGCAGTACTTC. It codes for CASSAGTAHEQYF. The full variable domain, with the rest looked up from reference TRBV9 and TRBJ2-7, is DSGVTQTPKHLITATGQRVTLRCSPRSGDLSVYWYQQSLDQGLQFLIQYYNGEERAKGNILERFSAQQFPDLHSELNLSSLELGDSALYFCASSAGTAHEQYFGPGTRLTVT.

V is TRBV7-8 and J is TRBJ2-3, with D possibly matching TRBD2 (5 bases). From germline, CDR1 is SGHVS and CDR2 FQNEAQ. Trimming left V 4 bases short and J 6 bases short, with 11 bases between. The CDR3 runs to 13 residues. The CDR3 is CASSSTLADTQYF. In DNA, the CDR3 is TGTGCCAGCAGCTCCACATTAGCGGATACGCAGTATTTT. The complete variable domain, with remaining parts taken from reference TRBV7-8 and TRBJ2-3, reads GAGVSQSPRYKVAKRGQDVALRCDPISGHVSLFWYQQALGQGPEFLTYFQNEAQLDKSGLPSDRFFAERPEGSVSTLKIQRTQQEDSAVYLCASSSTLADTQYFGPGTRLTVL.

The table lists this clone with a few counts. Here the CDR3 DNA reads TGTGCCAGCTCACCACTGACTGACTCCTACGAGCAGTACTTC. Its protein product is CASSPLTDSYEQYF. The V and J genes are TRBV18 and TRBJ2-7; D uncertain. V was pared by 1 base and J by 0 bases, with 7 bases between. There are 14 residues in the CDR3. Germline lookup yields CDR1 KGHSH and CDR2 LQKENI.

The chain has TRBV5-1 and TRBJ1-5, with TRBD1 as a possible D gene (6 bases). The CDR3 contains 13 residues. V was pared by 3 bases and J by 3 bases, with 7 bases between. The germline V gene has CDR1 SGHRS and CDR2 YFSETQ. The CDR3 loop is CASSWDTNQPQHF. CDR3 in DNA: TGCGCCAGCAGCTGGGACACCAATCAGCCCCAGCATTTT.

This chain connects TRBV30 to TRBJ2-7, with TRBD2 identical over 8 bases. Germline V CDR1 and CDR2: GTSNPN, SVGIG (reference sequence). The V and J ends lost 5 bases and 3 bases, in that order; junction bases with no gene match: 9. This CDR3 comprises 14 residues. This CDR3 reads CAWGPGLVSYEQYF. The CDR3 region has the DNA TGTGCCTGGGGGCCGGGACTAGTCAGCTACGAGCAGTACTTC.

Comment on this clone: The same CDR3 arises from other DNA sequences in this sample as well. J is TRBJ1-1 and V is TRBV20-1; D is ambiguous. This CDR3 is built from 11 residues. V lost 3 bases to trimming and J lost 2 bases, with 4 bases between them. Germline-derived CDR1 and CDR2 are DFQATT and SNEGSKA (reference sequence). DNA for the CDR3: TGCAGTGCTAGGGGCAACACTGAAGCTTTCTTT. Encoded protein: CSARGNTEAFF.

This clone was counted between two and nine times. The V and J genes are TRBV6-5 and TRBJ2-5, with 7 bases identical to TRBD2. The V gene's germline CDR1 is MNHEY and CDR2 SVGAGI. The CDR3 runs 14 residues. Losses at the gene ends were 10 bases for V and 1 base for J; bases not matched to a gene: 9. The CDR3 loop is CATYPSGGQETQYF. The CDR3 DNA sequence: TGTGCCACCTACCCCTCGGGGGGCCAAGAGACCCAGTACTTC.

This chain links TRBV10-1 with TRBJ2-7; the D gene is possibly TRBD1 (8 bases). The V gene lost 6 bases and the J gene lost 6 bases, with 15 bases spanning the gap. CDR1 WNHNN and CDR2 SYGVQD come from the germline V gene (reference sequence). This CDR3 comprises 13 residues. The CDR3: CASRGQGGTEQYF. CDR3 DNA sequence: TGCGCCAGCAGAGGACAGGGAGGGACCGAGCAGTACTTC.

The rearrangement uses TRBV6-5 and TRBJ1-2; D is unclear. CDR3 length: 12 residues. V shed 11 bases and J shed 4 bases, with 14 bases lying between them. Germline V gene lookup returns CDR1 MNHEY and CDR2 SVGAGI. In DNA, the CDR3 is TGTGCCCCCCTCGAGGGTCTCTATGGCTACACCTTC. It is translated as CAPLEGLYGYTF.

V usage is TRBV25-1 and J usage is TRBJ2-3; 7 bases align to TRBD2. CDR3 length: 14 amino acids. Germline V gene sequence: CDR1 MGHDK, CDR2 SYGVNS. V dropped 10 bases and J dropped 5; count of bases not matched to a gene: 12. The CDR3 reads CATSAGSWVDTQYF. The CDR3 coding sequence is TGTGCCACATCAGCGGGAAGCTGGGTAGATACGCAGTATTTT.

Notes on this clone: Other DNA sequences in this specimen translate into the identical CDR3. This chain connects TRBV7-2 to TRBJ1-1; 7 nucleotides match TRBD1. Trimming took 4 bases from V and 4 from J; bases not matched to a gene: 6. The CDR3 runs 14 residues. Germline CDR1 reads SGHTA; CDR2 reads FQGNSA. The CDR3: CASSWRQGGTEAFF. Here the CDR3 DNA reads TGTGCCAGCAGCTGGCGACAGGGTGGCACTGAAGCTTTCTTT.

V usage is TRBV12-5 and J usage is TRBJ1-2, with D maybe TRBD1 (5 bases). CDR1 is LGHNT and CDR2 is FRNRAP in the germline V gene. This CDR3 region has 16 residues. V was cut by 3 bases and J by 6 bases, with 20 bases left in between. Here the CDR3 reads CASGFGKDSETDGYTF. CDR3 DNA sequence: TGTGCTAGTGGTTTTGGTAAAGACAGTGAAACTGATGGCTACACCTTC.

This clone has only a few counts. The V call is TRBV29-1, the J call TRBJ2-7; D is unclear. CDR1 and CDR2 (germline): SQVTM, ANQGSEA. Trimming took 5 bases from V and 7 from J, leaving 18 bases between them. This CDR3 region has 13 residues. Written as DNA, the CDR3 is TGCAGCGTTCAACGCGGCCGCCTGAGTGAGCAGTACTTC. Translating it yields CSVQRGRLSEQYF.

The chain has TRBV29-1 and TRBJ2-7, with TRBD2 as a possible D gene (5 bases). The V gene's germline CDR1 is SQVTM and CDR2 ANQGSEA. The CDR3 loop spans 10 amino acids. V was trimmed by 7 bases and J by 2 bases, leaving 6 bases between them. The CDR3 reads CSAGTYEQYF. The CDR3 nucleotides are TGCAGCGCGGGAACCTACGAGCAGTACTTC.

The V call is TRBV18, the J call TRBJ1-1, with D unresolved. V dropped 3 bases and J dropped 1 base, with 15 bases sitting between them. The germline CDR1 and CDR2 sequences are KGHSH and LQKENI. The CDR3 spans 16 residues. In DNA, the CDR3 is TGTGCCAGCTCACCCCGGGAGGGAACCTGGAACACTGAAGCTTTCTTT. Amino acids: CASSPREGTWNTEAFF. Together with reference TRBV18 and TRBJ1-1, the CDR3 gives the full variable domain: NAGVMQNPRHLVRRRGQEARLRCSPMKGHSHVYWYRQLPEEGLKFMVYLQKENIIDESGMPKERFSAEFPKEGPSILRIQQVVRGDSAAYFCASSPREGTWNTEAFFGQGTRLTVV.

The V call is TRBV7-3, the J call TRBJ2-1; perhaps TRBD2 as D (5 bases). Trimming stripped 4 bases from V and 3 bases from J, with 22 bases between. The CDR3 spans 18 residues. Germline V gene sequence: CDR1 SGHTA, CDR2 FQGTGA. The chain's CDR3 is CASSSPPRAENLYNEQFF. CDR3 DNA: TGTGCCAGCAGCTCCCCCCCCCGAGCGGAGAACCTCTACAATGAGCAGTTCTTC.